Below, 21 T cell receptor beta chains from the same sample are listed, as sequenced in a study of blood T cell repertoires in COVID-19. Assay: immunoSEQ multiplex PCR; the TCRdb copy retains only in-frame clones and omits some. This table has roughly 250,000 clones, under 95% appearing once. Sequenced input: PBMCs or T cells enriched from blood (not recorded which). The receptor set was obtained from a woman between 40 and 55 years old with acute COVID-19.

V is TRBV7-6 and J is TRBJ2-3; 9 nucleotides match TRBD1. The V and J ends lost 5 bases and 2 bases, in that order; junction bases with no gene match: 8. Germline values: CDR1 SGHVS, CDR2 FNYEAQ. This CDR3 contains 16 residues. DNA of the CDR3: TGTGCCAGCAGCCGGCAGACAGGGGGTTACACAGATACGCAGTATTTT. Translating it yields CASSRQTGGYTDTQYF. Full variable domain (outside the CDR3, taken from reference TRBV7-6 and TRBJ2-3): GAGVSQSPRYKVTKRGQDVALRCDPISGHVSLYWYRQALGQGPEFLTYFNYEAQQDKSGLPNDRFSAERPEGSISTLTIQRTEQRDSAMYRCASSRQTGGYTDTQYFGPGTRLTVL.

This clone occurred once. Other DNA sequences from this sample encode an identical CDR3 as well. The rearrangement links TRBV30 to TRBJ2-3, with 7 positions matching TRBD2. CDR1 and CDR2 from the germline V gene are GTSNPN and SVGIG (reference sequence). This CDR3 has 14 residues. V shed 0 bases, J shed 1 base, and the junction held 1 base outside the gene matches. CDR3 DNA: TGTGCCTGGAGTGTCCTAGCGGGCACAGATACGCAGTATTTT. This sequence encodes CAWSVLAGTDTQYF.

The V call is TRBV6-5, the J call TRBJ2-4, with D possibly TRBD1 on 5 matching bases. CDR1 and CDR2 from the germline V gene are MNHEY and SVGAGI. Trimming removed 5 bases from V and 8 bases from J, with 19 bases in between. The CDR3 contains 15 residues. The CDR3 region has the DNA TGTGCCAGCAGTCTTCAGGTAGGGGTTCCGGACATTCAGTACTTC. Protein product: CASSLQVGVPDIQYF.

This chain uses TRBV4-2 with TRBJ2-7, with 7 bases lining up with TRBD1. The V gene end was trimmed by 3 bases and the J gene end by 6 bases; junction bases not matched to a gene: 5. The CDR3 runs 13 residues. CDR1 and CDR2 (germline): LGHNA, YNFKEQ. The CDR3 is CASSQIQGSEQYF. The CDR3 coding sequence is TGTGCCAGCAGCCAGATACAGGGGAGCGAGCAGTACTTC.

This sequence joins TRBV16 and TRBJ2-1; D is unresolved. Trimming removed 6 bases from V and 2 bases from J, with 8 bases in between. The germline gives CDR1 KGHSY, CDR2 FQNENV. The CDR3 consists of 13 residues. CDR3 protein: CASSTSPYNEQFF. CDR3 nucleotides: TGTGCCAGCAGTACGAGTCCCTACAATGAGCAGTTCTTC.

The rearrangement links TRBV5-6 to TRBJ1-5; TRBD1 might be the D (5 bases). Looked up from germline, CDR1 is SGHDT and CDR2 is YYEEEE. The CDR3 is 15 amino acids. Trimming left V 2 bases short and J 1 base short, with 10 bases between. Written as DNA, the CDR3 is TGTGCCAGCAGCTTACATCAGGGCAGCAATCAGCCCCAGCATTTT. Translation: CASSLHQGSNQPQHF.

The V and J genes are TRBV30 and TRBJ1-3, with 10 bases aligning to TRBD1. J was trimmed by 4 bases and V by 1 base; bases with no gene match: 10. Germline CDR1 is GTSNPN and CDR2 is SVGIG (reference sequence). The CDR3 sequence is 17 residues long. The CDR3 DNA sequence: TGTGCCTGGAGTGGAATTCCGGGACAGGGGTTAGGAAACACCATATATTTT. It specifies CAWSGIPGQGLGNTIYF.

The chain carries TRBV6-4 and TRBJ2-3; TRBD1 is a possible D gene (6 bases). The CDR3 extends over 17 amino acids. Germline CDR1 is MRHNA and CDR2 is SNTAGT. V was trimmed by 0 bases and J by 0 bases, leaving 13 bases between them. CDR3: CASSDSMSGASTDTQYF. CDR3 DNA sequence: TGTGCCAGCAGTGACTCGATGTCAGGGGCTAGCACAGATACGCAGTATTTT.

The chain joins TRBV7-2 to TRBJ2-7; 10 bases agree with TRBD2. V gave up 1 base and J gave up 4 bases; unmatched junction bases: 4. The CDR3 totals 15 residues. Germline V gene sequence: CDR1 SGHTA, CDR2 FQGNSA. Here the CDR3 DNA reads TGTGCCAGCAGCTTAGGCCAGGGACTAGCGTACGAGCAGTACTTC. It is translated as CASSLGQGLAYEQYF.

The chain joins TRBV5-5 to TRBJ2-5, with D maybe TRBD1 (5 bases). V dropped 1 base and J dropped 2 bases, with 15 bases sitting between them. CDR1 and CDR2 from the germline V gene are SGHKS and YYEKEE (reference sequence). The CDR3 spans 16 residues. This CDR3 reads CASSLYTWQGQETQYF. In DNA form, the CDR3 reads TGTGCCAGCAGCTTGTATACGTGGCAGGGTCAAGAGACCCAGTACTTC.

This sequence joins TRBV29-1 and TRBJ2-7; D is perhaps TRBD1 or TRBD2 (5 bases each). The V and J ends lost 7 bases and 5 bases respectively, with 12 bases between them. The CDR3 contains 11 residues. Germline V lookup: CDR1 SQVTM, CDR2 ANQGSEA. CDR3 coding DNA: TGCAGCGGGGGGATGGCCCACGAGCAGTACTTC. Protein: CSGGMAHEQYF.

The J gene is TRBJ2-3, the V gene TRBV7-6, with TRBD2 matching over 11 bases. This CDR3 spans 18 amino acids. Germline V lookup: CDR1 SGHVS, CDR2 FNYEAQ. After removal of 4 bases from V and 2 bases from J, the junction contained 11 bases not matched to a gene. The chain's CDR3 is CASSSHVVGLADTDTQYF. The CDR3 DNA reads as TGTGCCAGCAGCTCCCATGTGGTGGGACTAGCGGACACAGATACGCAGTATTTT.

The rearrangement uses TRBV9 and TRBJ2-1, with TRBD2 identical over 12 bases. The V gene's germline CDR1 is SGDLS and CDR2 YYNGEE. J lost 10 bases, V lost 4 bases, and 9 bases had no gene match. The CDR3 sequence is 15 residues long. The CDR3 DNA follows: TGTGCCAGCAGCCCCCTAGCGGGAGGGCCAGAGGAGCAGTTCTTC. Residues: CASSPLAGGPEEQFF.

The DNA for the CDR3 is TGCGCCAGCAGCCCGGGGGGGACTAGCGTGGCAGATACGCAGTATTTT. Its translation: CASSPGGTSVADTQYF. The rearrangement joins TRBV5-1 to TRBJ2-3; 10 bases map to TRBD2. Germline V gives CDR1 SGHRS, CDR2 YFSETQ. V was clipped by 4 bases and J by 4 bases; unmatched bases: 9. The CDR3 has 16 amino acids.

The chain has TRBV19 and TRBJ1-5, with 10 positions matching TRBD1. The CDR3 is 15 amino acids. Germline assignment: CDR1 LNHDA and CDR2 SQIVND (reference sequence). With V trimmed by 5 bases and J by 6 bases, 7 bases remained unmatched. The CDR3 loop is CASSVGQGYGQPQHF. The CDR3 bases are TGTGCCAGTAGTGTGGGACAGGGGTATGGTCAGCCCCAGCATTTT.

This clone was seen just once. The V and J genes are TRBV7-2 and TRBJ1-5, with D perhaps TRBD1 (5 bases). The germline V gene has CDR1 SGHTA and CDR2 FQGNSA. V was shortened by 1 base and J by 5 bases, with 12 bases between the two germline ends. The CDR3 runs 15 residues. The CDR3 spells CASSLDGRVDQPQHF. As DNA, the CDR3 is TGTGCCAGCAGCTTAGATGGCAGGGTGGATCAGCCCCAGCATTTT.

The chain combines TRBV6-5 with TRBJ2-1; 9 nucleotides line up with TRBD2. Germline V gene lookup returns CDR1 MNHEY and CDR2 SVGAGI. CDR3 length: 15 amino acids. Trimming at V came to 5 bases and at J to 2 bases, leaving 4 bases not matched to a gene. The CDR3 loop is CASSTTSGAYNEQFF. CDR3 nucleotide sequence: TGTGCCAGCAGTACGACTAGCGGTGCCTACAATGAGCAGTTCTTC.

This chain joins TRBV5-4 and TRBJ2-1; 7 bases line up with TRBD2. Trimming at V came to 3 bases and at J to 3 bases, leaving 9 bases not matched to a gene. Germline assignment: CDR1 SGHNT and CDR2 YYREEE (reference sequence). The CDR3 contains 16 residues. The CDR3, as DNA: TGTGCCAGCAGCTACTCGGCGGGGGAGAACTACAATGAGCAGTTCTTC. Encoded protein: CASSYSAGENYNEQFF.

The DNA of the CDR3 is TGTGCCAGCAGTCGGGGGGACTATGGCTACACCTTC. As protein: CASSRGDYGYTF. V is TRBV7-9 and J is TRBJ1-2; weak D call: TRBD1 (5 bases). The V gene lost 6 bases and the J gene lost 3 bases, with 8 bases spanning the gap. This CDR3 spans 12 amino acids. Germline CDR1 reads SEHNR; CDR2 reads FQNEAQ (reference sequence). The full variable domain, rest sourced from reference TRBV7-9 and TRBJ1-2, is DTGVSQNPRHKITKRGQNVTFRCDPISEHNRLYWYRQTLGQGPEFLTYFQNEAQLEKSRLLSDRFSAERPKGSFSTLEIQRTEQGDSAMYLCASSRGDYGYTFGSGTRLTVV.

This chain uses TRBV4-1 with TRBJ2-7, with 7 bases lining up with TRBD2. After removal of 0 bases from V and 0 bases from J, the junction contained 11 bases not matched to a gene. CDR1 and CDR2 from the germline V gene are MGHRA and YSYEKL. This CDR3 spans 18 amino acids. The CDR3 loop reads CASSQDQSRGGPSYEQYF. CDR3 coding DNA: TGCGCCAGCAGCCAAGATCAATCACGCGGGGGTCCCTCCTACGAGCAGTACTTC.

The chain has TRBV2 and TRBJ2-2; 11 nucleotides match TRBD1. The V gene's germline CDR1 is SNHLY and CDR2 FYNNEI. The CDR3 is made up of 14 amino acids. V lost 5 bases, J lost 5 bases, and 1 base stayed unmatched. CDR3 loop: CASSRDRGTGELFF. The CDR3 bases are TGTGCCAGCAGTAGGGACAGGGGGACCGGGGAGCTGTTTTTT.